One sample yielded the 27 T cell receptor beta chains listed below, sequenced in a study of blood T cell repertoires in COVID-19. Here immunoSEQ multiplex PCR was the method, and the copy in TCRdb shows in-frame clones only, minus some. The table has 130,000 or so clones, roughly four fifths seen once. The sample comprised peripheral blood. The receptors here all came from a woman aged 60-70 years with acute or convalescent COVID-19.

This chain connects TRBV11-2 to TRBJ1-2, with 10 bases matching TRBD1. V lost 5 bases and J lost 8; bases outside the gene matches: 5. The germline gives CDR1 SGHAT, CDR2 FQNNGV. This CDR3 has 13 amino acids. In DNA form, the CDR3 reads TGTGCCAGCAGCCCCGGGACAGGGGTAGGCTACACCTTC. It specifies CASSPGTGVGYTF.

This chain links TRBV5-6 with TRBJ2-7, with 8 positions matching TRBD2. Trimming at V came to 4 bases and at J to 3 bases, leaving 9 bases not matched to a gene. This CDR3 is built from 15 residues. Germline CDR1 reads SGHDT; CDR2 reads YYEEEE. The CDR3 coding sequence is TGTGCCAGCAGCCCTAAAGGCGGGGGGATCTACGAGCAGTACTTC. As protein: CASSPKGGGIYEQYF.

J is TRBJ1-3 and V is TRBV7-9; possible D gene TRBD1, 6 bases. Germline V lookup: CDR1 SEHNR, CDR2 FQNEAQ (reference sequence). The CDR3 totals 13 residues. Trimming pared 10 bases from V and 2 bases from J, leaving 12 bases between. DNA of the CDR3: TGTGCCATCAGGGGACTTACTGGAAACACCATATATTTT. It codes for CAIRGLTGNTIYF.

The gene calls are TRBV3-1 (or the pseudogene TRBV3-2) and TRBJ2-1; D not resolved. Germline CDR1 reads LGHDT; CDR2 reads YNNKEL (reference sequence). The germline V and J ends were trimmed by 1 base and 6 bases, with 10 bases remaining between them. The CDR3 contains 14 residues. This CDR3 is CASSQAPRANEQFF. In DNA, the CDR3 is TGTGCCAGCAGCCAAGCCCCCCGAGCCAATGAGCAGTTCTTC.

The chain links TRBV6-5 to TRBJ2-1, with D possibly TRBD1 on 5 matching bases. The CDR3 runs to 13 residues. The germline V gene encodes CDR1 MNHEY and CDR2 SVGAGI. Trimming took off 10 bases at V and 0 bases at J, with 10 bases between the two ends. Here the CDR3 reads CATLGRSYNEQFF. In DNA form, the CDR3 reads TGTGCCACTCTGGGGCGCTCCTACAATGAGCAGTTCTTC.

CDR3 nucleotide sequence: TGTGCCAGTAGTATAGCCGCTCAGGGGTTCTATGGCTACACCTTC. Its translation: CASSIAAQGFYGYTF. V usage is TRBV19 and J usage is TRBJ1-2; tentative D call: TRBD1 (6 bases). The V and J ends lost 1 base and 4 bases respectively, with 13 bases between them. Germline CDR1 and CDR2: LNHDA and SQIVND (reference sequence). This CDR3 region has 15 residues.

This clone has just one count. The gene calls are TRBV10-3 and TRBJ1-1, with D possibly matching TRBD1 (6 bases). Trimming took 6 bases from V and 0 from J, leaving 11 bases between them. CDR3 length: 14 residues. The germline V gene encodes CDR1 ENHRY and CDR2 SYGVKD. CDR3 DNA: TGTGCCATCAGCCACAGGGAATTGAACACTGAAGCTTTCTTT. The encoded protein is CAISHRELNTEAFF.

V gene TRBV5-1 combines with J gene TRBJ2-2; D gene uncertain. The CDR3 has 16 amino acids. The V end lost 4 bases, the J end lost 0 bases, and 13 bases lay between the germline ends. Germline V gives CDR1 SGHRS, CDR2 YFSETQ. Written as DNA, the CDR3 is TGCGCCAGCAGCGCGACAACCGCCACGAACACCGGGGAGCTGTTTTTT. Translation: CASSATTATNTGELFF. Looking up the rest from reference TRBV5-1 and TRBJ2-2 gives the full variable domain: KAGVTQTPRYLIKTRGQQVTLSCSPISGHRSVSWYQQTPGQGLQFLFEYFSETQRNKGNFPGRFSGRQFSNSRSEMNVSTLELGDSALYLCASSATTATNTGELFFGEGSRLTVL.

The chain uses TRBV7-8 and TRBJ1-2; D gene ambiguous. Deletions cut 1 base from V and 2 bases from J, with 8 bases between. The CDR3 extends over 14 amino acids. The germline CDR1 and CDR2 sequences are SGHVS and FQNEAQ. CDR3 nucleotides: TGTGCCAGCAGCTTAGGGGCTGGGAACTATGGCTACACCTTC. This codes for CASSLGAGNYGYTF.

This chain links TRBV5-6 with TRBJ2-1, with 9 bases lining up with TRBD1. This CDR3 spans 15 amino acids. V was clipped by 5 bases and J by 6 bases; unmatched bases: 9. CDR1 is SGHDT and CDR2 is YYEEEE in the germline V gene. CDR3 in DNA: TGTGCCAGCAGACCTGGGACAGGGAGAAGCAATGAGCAGTTCTTC. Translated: CASRPGTGRSNEQFF.

DNA for the CDR3: TGTGCCAGTAACCCGGACAGATTCTTCTATGGCTACACCTTC. Residues: CASNPDRFFYGYTF. The chain links TRBV19 to TRBJ1-2, with D tentatively TRBD1 (6 bases). V was cut by 7 bases and J by 4 bases, with 16 bases left in between. This CDR3 contains 14 residues. Germline CDR1 is LNHDA and CDR2 is SQIVND (reference sequence).

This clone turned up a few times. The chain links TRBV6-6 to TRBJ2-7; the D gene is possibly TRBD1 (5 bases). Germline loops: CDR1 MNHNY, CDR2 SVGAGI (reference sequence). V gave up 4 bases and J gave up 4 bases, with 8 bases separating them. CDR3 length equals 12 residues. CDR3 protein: CASSSPGYEQYF. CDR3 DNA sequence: TGTGCCAGCAGTTCACCAGGGTACGAGCAGTACTTC.

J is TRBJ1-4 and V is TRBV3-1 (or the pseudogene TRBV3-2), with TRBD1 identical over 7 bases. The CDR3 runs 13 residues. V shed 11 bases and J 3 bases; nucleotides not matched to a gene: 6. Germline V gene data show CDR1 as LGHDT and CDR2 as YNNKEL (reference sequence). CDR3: CASGTVANEKLFF. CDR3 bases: TGTGCCTCGGGGACAGTCGCTAATGAAAAACTGTTTTTT.

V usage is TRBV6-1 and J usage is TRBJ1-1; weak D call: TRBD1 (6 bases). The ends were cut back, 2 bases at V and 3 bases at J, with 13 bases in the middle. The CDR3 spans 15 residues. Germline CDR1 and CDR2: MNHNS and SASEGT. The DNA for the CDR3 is TGTGCCAGCAGTGAAAAGGGGGAAGAGGACACTGAAGCTTTCTTT. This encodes CASSEKGEEDTEAFF.

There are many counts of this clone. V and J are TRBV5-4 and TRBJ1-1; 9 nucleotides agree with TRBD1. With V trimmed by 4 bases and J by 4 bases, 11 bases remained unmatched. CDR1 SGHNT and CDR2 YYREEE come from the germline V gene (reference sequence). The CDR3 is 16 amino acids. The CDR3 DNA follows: TGTGCCAGCAGCCTCGGACAGGGGCTGGCGGGCACTGAAGCTTTCTTT. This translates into CASSLGQGLAGTEAFF.

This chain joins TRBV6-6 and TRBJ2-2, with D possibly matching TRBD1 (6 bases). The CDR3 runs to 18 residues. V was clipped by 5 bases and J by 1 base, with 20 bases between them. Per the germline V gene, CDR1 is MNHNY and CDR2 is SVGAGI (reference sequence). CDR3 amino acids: CASSRFTISDRNTGELFF. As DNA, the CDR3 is TGTGCCAGCAGTCGATTTACTATCTCGGACAGGAACACCGGGGAGCTGTTTTTT.

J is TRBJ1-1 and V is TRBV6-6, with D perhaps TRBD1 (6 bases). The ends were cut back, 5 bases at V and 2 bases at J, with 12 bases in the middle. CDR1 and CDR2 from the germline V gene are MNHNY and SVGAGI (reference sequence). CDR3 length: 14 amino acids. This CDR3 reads CASSLAGVNTEAFF. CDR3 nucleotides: TGTGCCAGCAGTCTAGCAGGGGTCAACACTGAAGCTTTCTTT.

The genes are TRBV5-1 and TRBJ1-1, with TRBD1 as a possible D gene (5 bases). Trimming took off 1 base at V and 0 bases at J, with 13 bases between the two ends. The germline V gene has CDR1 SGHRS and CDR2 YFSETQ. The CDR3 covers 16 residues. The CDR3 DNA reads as TGCGCCAGCAGCTTGTCCGCGGACATCCTGAACACTGAAGCTTTCTTT. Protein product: CASSLSADILNTEAFF. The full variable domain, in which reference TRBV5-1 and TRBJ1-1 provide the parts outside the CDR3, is KAGVTQTPRYLIKTRGQQVTLSCSPISGHRSVSWYQQTPGQGLQFLFEYFSETQRNKGNFPGRFSGRQFSNSRSEMNVSTLELGDSALYLCASSLSADILNTEAFFGQGTRLTVV.

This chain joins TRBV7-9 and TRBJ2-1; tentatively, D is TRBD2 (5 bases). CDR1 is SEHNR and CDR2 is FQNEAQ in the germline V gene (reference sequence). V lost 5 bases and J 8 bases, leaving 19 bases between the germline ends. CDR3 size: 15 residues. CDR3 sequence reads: CASSPTGESWDEQFF. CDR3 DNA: TGTGCCAGCAGCCCTACCGGGGAATCGTGGGATGAGCAGTTCTTC.

The CDR3 nucleotides are TGTGCCAGCAGCCAAGTGGAGGTGACTGAAGCTTTCTTT. Translation gives CASSQVEVTEAFF. The chain recombines TRBV3-1 (or the pseudogene TRBV3-2) with TRBJ1-1; no definite D call. The V gene lost 1 base and the J gene lost 5 bases, with 8 bases spanning the gap. CDR1 is LGHDT and CDR2 is YNNKEL in the germline V gene (reference sequence). This CDR3 contains 13 residues.

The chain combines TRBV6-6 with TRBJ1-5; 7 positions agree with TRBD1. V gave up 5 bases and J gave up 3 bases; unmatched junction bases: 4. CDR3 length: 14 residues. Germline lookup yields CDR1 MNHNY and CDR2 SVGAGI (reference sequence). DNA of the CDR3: TGTGCCAGCAGTCTGGGACAGCCCAATCAGCCCCAGCATTTT. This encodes CASSLGQPNQPQHF.

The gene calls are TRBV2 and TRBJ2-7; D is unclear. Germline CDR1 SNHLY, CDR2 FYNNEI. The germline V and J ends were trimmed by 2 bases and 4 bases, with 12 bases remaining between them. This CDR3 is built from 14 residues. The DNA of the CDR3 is TGTGCCAGCAGTGAATTCGTCCTCTTATACGAGCAGTACGTC. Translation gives CASSEFVLLYEQYV.

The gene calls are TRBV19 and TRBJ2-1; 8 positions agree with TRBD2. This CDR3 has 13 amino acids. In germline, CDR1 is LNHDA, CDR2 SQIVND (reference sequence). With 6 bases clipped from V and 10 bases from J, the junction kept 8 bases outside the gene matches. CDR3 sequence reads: CASSTQGGGEQFF. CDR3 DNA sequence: TGTGCCAGTAGCACACAGGGCGGGGGGGAGCAGTTCTTC. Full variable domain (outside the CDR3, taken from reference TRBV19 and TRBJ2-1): DGGITQSPKYLFRKEGQNVTLSCEQNLNHDAMYWYRQDPGQGLRLIYYSQIVNDFQKGDIAEGYSVSREKKESFPLTVTSAQKNPTAFYLCASSTQGGGEQFFGPGTRLTVL.

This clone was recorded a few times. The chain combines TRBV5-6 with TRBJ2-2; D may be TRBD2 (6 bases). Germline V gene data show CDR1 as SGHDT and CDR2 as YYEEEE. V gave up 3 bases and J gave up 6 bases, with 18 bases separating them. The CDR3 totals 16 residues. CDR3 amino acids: CASSSIFLGEAGELFF. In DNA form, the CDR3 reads TGTGCCAGCAGCTCTATCTTTCTTGGGGAGGCCGGGGAGCTGTTTTTT.

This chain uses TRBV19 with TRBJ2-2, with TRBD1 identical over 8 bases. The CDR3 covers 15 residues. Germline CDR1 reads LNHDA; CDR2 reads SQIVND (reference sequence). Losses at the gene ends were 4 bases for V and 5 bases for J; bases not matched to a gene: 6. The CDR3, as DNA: TGTGCCAGTAGTAGCAGGGGGCGAGGTACCGGGGAGCTGTTTTTT. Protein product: CASSSRGRGTGELFF.

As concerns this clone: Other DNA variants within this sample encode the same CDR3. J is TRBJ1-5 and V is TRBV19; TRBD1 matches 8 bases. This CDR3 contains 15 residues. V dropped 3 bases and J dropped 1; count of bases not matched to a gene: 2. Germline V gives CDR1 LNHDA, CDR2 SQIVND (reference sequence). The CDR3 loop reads CASSIRQGSNQPQHF. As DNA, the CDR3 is TGTGCCAGTAGTATTCGACAGGGGAGCAATCAGCCCCAGCATTTT.

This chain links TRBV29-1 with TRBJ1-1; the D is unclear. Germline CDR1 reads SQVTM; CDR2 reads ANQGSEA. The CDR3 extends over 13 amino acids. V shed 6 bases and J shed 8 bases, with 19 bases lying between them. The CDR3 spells CSVYGSGQLEAFF. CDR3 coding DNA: TGCAGCGTCTATGGGAGTGGCCAGCTCGAAGCTTTCTTT.